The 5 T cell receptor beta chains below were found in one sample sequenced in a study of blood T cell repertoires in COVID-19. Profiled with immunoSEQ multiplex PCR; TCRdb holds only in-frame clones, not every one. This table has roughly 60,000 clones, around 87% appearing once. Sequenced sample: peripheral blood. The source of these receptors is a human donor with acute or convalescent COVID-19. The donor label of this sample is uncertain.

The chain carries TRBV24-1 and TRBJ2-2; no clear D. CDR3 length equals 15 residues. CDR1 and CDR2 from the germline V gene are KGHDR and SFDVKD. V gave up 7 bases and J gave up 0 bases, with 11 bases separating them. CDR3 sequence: CATSPAAANTGELFF. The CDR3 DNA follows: TGTGCCACCAGCCCCGCGGCAGCGAACACCGGGGAGCTGTTTTTT.

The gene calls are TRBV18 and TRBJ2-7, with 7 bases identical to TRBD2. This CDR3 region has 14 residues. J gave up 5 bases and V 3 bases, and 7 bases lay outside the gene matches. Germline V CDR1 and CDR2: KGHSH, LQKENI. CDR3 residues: CASSPGGAGDEQYF. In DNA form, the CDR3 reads TGTGCCAGCTCACCTGGCGGGGCGGGGGACGAGCAGTACTTC.

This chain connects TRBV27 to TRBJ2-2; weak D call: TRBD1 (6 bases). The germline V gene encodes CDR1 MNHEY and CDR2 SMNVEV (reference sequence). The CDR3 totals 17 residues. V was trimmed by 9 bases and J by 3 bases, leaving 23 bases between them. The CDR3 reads CARTGHPVSAYTGELFF. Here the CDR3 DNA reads TGTGCCAGAACGGGACACCCCGTTTCTGCCTACACCGGGGAGCTGTTTTTT.

CDR3: CATSDQAGRGELFF. The CDR3 region has the DNA TGTGCCACCAGTGATCAAGCGGGACGCGGGGAGCTGTTTTTT. V is TRBV24-1 and J is TRBJ2-2, with 7 bases aligning to TRBD2. The CDR3 loop spans 14 amino acids. Trimming took 3 bases from V and 7 from J; bases not matched to a gene: 4. Germline V gives CDR1 KGHDR, CDR2 SFDVKD.

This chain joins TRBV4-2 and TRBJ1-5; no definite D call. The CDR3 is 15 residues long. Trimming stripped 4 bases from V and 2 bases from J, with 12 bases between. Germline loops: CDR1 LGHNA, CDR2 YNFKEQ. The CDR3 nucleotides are TGTGCCAGCAGCCCCGGTAGTCTGGGCAATCAGCCCCAGCATTTT. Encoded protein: CASSPGSLGNQPQHF.